The clone carrying this T cell receptor (beta chain) was seen once. What it recognizes is unknown. This entry comes from a study of shared clonotypes between healthy human individuals. The study's findings and limits: Estimated richness values were generally larger in naive subsets than in memory subsets. Non-shared clonotypes had lower generation probabilities than those shared by all four donors. Limited genetic and exposure-history diversity came from having few donors.

Assay used: immunoSEQ multiplex PCR; TCRdb lists only in-frame clones, some missing. The repertoire holds a few hundred thousand clones, with over 50% as singletons. This CDR3 is built from 15 residues. The V and J ends lost 4 bases and 4 bases respectively, with 16 bases between them. The germline CDR1 and CDR2 sequences are SNHLY and FYNNEI. It was into CD45RA+ naive and CD45RA-negative memory subsets that the CD4+ cells were split. Sequencing used memory CD4+ T cells sorted from blood. Subset reported: CD45RA-negative fraction. The V and J genes are TRBV2 and TRBJ1-2; D uncertain. The receptor was isolated from a man aged 30 to 39 in good health. Written as DNA, the CDR3 is TGTGCCAGCAGTGTTGGCGACCTCCTTGGCTATGGCTACACCTTC. Protein product: CASSVGDLLGYGYTF.